Listed below are T cell receptor beta chains from one sample, sequenced in a study of human T cells and chemical hapten exposure. One entry per CDR3 protein, called by TCRdb with MiXCR from the RACE reads. The sample shows around 380,000 distinct CDR3 sequences, around 4.8% of them seen only once. The sequenced sample was whole blood, obtained in connection with sensitization to the hapten diphenylcyclopropenone (DPC). Source of these receptors: a woman aged 50 to 65 with alopecia areata. Some clones in this sample may be carry-over from other donors' samples. CDR3s include the opening cysteine and the closing phenylalanine or tryptophan. A D gene is named only where the DNA matches it firmly. Only part of the rows carry a size: once, few, many, or a class if the clone is expanded.

D gene,J gene,V gene,clone size,CDR3 DNA,CDR3 protein
-,TRBJ2-7,TRBV5-6,many,TGTGCCAGCAGCTTGTACCAGGCCGAGCAGTACTTC,CASSLYQAEQYF
-,TRBJ1-4,TRBV12-3/TRBV12-4,many,TGTGCCAGCAGTTTAGCAGCAGGGACCGGAGAAAAACTGTTTTTT,CASSLAAGTGEKLFF
-,TRBJ1-1,TRBV7-9,many,TGTGCCAGCAGCCCCCCGACAGGTGCGAACACTGAAGCTTTCTTT,CASSPPTGANTEAFF
-,TRBJ1-1,TRBV4-2,few,TGTGCCAGCAGCCAAGAGGCGGAAGCTTTCTTT,CASSQEAEAFF
-,TRBJ2-3,TRBV7-2,many,TGTGCCAGCAGCTTGACCATGGAGCAGTATTTT,CASSLTMEQYF
-,TRBJ2-7,TRBV12-3/TRBV12-4,many,TGTGCCAGCAGTTTAGCCGCGGGGAACGAGCAGTACTTC,CASSLAAGNEQYF
-,TRBJ2-5,TRBV7-6,many,TGTGCCAGCAGCCCTCTTTCCGCAGTATTGGAGACCCAGTACTTC,CASSPLSAVLETQYF
-,TRBJ1-5,TRBV6-6,many,TGTGCCAGCAGTTACACCGGTAGCAATCAGCCCCAGCATTTT,CASSYTGSNQPQHF
-,TRBJ2-6,TRBV4-1,many,TGCGCCAGCAGCCGGGGAGTGAAGGGTTCTGGGGCCAACGTCCTGACTTTC,CASSRGVKGSGANVLTF
TRBD2,TRBJ2-2,TRBV9,-,TGTGCCAGCAGCCAGAGCGGGAGCCGGACCGGGGAGCTGTTTTTT,CASSQSGSRTGELFF
-,TRBJ2-5,TRBV9,-,TGTGCCAGCAGCGATCTACTACAGGGAGAGACCCAGTACTTC,CASSDLLQGETQYF
-,TRBJ2-1,TRBV30,-,TGTGCCTTACAAACAGGGATAACCTACAATGAGCAGTTCTTC,CALQTGITYNEQFF
-,TRBJ2-1,TRBV20-1,many,TGCAGTGCTAGAGATCCGGGGCCACAAAGAGTACAGGGACGGCAGTTCTTC,CSARDPGPQRVQGRQFF
TRBD1,TRBJ2-4,TRBV5-1,-,TGCGCCAGCAGCACAGGGGAGAGCATTCAGTACTTC,CASSTGESIQYF
TRBD2,TRBJ2-7,TRBV20-1,-,TGCAGTGGGCGTCGTAGCGGGAGTCACGAGCAGTACTTC,CSGRRSGSHEQYF
-,TRBJ1-3,TRBV28,many,TGTGCCAGCAGTGACACCTCCTCTGGAAACACCATATATTTT,CASSDTSSGNTIYF
-,TRBJ2-1,TRBV6-6,-,TGTGCCAGCAGTTATTCGGGACCTAGCATCGACAATGAGCAGTTCTTC,CASSYSGPSIDNEQFF
TRBD1,TRBJ1-5,TRBV27,many,TGTGCCAGCAGTTTACGGGTGGCCGCGGGACAGGGAGGCAATCAGCCCCAGCATTTT,CASSLRVAAGQGGNQPQHF